These T cell receptor beta chains were read from a single sample in a study of molecular identifiers for immune sequencing clone quantification. One entry per CDR3 protein, called by TCRdb with MiXCR from the PCR reads. The data hold under 600,000 distinct CDR3 sequences, with about 25% observed a single time. The specimen was naive CD8+ T cells from blood, with Jurkat cell RNA spiked in. These TCRs come from a human donor in good health. Some libraries in this study had Jurkat cell RNA spiked in. Both conserved end residues are part of each CDR3. A D gene is named only where the DNA matches it firmly. Part of the rows lack a size; the others show once, few, many or a class for expanded clones.

j_gene: TRBJ2-3
d_gene: NA
abundance: few
v_gene: TRBV30
CDR3aa: CAWSVPTGPATDTQYF
CDR3nt: TGTGCCTGGAGTGTCCCCACAGGGCCCGCCACAGATACGCAGTATTTT

j_gene: TRBJ2-7
d_gene: NA
abundance: many
v_gene: TRBV6-5
CDR3aa: CASRSIPTDPYEQYF
CDR3nt: TGTGCCAGCCGGTCAATACCGACAGACCCCTACGAGCAGTACTTC

j_gene: TRBJ1-1
d_gene: TRBD1
abundance: NA
v_gene: TRBV27
CDR3aa: CASTSTGGTEAFF
CDR3nt: TGTGCCAGCACCTCGACAGGGGGCACTGAAGCTTTCTTT

j_gene: TRBJ2-3
d_gene: NA
abundance: NA
v_gene: TRBV27
CDR3aa: CASSSTSLGSDTQYF
CDR3nt: TGTGCCAGCAGCAGTACCTCACTAGGGTCAGATACGCAGTATTTT

j_gene: TRBJ1-1
d_gene: NA
abundance: many
v_gene: TRBV7-2
CDR3aa: CASSPLGGGTEAFF
CDR3nt: TGTGCCAGCAGCCCCCTGGGAGGGGGGACTGAAGCTTTCTTT

j_gene: TRBJ1-1
d_gene: NA
abundance: NA
v_gene: TRBV30
CDR3aa: CAWSVIAEVEAFF
CDR3nt: TGTGCCTGGAGTGTAATCGCAGAGGTTGAAGCTTTCTTT

j_gene: TRBJ2-5
d_gene: TRBD1
abundance: few
v_gene: TRBV20-1
CDR3aa: CSADRDSPETQYF
CDR3nt: TGCAGTGCTGATAGGGACAGTCCAGAGACCCAGTACTTC

j_gene: TRBJ2-5
d_gene: NA
abundance: NA
v_gene: TRBV18
CDR3aa: CASSPPIRDQETQYF
CDR3nt: TGTGCCAGCTCACCACCGATCCGGGACCAAGAGACCCAGTACTTC

j_gene: TRBJ1-1
d_gene: NA
abundance: few
v_gene: TRBV9
CDR3aa: CASRGAGTEAFF
CDR3nt: TGTGCCAGTCGGGGGGCCGGCACTGAAGCTTTCTTT

j_gene: TRBJ1-2
d_gene: NA
abundance: NA
v_gene: TRBV2
CDR3aa: CASSEGLGQNYGYTF
CDR3nt: TGTGCCAGCAGTGAAGGGCTTGGGCAGAACTATGGCTACACCTTC

j_gene: TRBJ2-2
d_gene: TRBD2
abundance: NA
v_gene: TRBV13
CDR3aa: CASSWLAGGAGELFF
CDR3nt: TGTGCCAGCAGCTGGTTAGCGGGAGGCGCCGGGGAGCTGTTTTTT

j_gene: TRBJ2-3
d_gene: TRBD1
abundance: few
v_gene: TRBV3-1
CDR3aa: CASSQDRGTGPKSDTQYF
CDR3nt: TGTGCCAGCAGCCAAGATCGCGGGACAGGTCCAAAATCCGATACGCAGTATTTT

j_gene: TRBJ2-3
d_gene: TRBD2
abundance: few
v_gene: TRBV4-3
CDR3aa: CASSQDPSPGLAGGTDTDTQYF
CDR3nt: TGCGCCAGCAGCCAAGATCCCTCACCGGGACTAGCGGGGGGGACAGACACAGATACGCAGTATTTT

j_gene: TRBJ1-2
d_gene: NA
abundance: many
v_gene: TRBV29-1
CDR3aa: CSVWSGSSNYGYTF
CDR3nt: TGCAGCGTTTGGTCTGGCAGTTCTAACTATGGCTACACCTTC

j_gene: TRBJ2-1
d_gene: TRBD2
abundance: few
v_gene: TRBV19
CDR3aa: CASSYGLVSYNEQFF
CDR3nt: TGTGCCAGTAGTTACGGACTAGTTTCCTACAATGAGCAGTTCTTC

j_gene: TRBJ2-7
d_gene: NA
abundance: NA
v_gene: TRBV4-1
CDR3aa: CASSQEGIGSASEQYF
CDR3nt: TGCGCCAGCAGCCAAGAGGGGATTGGTAGCGCTAGCGAGCAGTACTTC

j_gene: TRBJ2-2
d_gene: NA
abundance: few
v_gene: TRBV29-1
CDR3aa: CSVNVGTGTGELFF
CDR3nt: TGCAGCGTTAACGTGGGGACGGGCACCGGGGAGCTGTTTTTT

j_gene: TRBJ2-7
d_gene: NA
abundance: many
v_gene: TRBV5-1
CDR3aa: CASSPGDGPYEQYF
CDR3nt: TGCGCCAGCAGCCCCGGAGACGGCCCCTACGAGCAGTACTTC

j_gene: TRBJ2-7
d_gene: NA
abundance: NA
v_gene: TRBV7-2
CDR3aa: CASSSGTHVYEQYF
CDR3nt: TGTGCCAGCAGTTCCGGGACGCACGTCTACGAGCAGTACTTC

j_gene: TRBJ1-5
d_gene: NA
abundance: many
v_gene: TRBV12-3/TRBV12-4
CDR3aa: CASSSPGGNQPQHF
CDR3nt: TGTGCCAGCAGTTCGCCCGGGGGCAATCAGCCCCAGCATTTT

j_gene: TRBJ2-2
d_gene: NA
abundance: few
v_gene: TRBV29-1
CDR3aa: CSVLGEGAGELFF
CDR3nt: TGCAGCGTCCTGGGGGAGGGGGCCGGGGAGCTGTTTTTT

j_gene: TRBJ1-1
d_gene: NA
abundance: NA
v_gene: TRBV6-2/TRBV6-3
CDR3aa: CASMLGTETFF
CDR3nt: TGTGCCAGCATGTTGGGTACTGAAACTTTCTTT

j_gene: TRBJ2-7
d_gene: TRBD2
abundance: NA
v_gene: TRBV20-1
CDR3aa: CSATLAASYEQYF
CDR3nt: TGCAGTGCTACTCTAGCGGCTTCCTACGAGCAGTACTTC

j_gene: TRBJ1-3
d_gene: NA
abundance: few
v_gene: TRBV4-2
CDR3aa: CASSSPRPGNTIYF
CDR3nt: TGTGCCAGCAGCAGCCCCCGCCCTGGAAACACCATATATTTT

j_gene: TRBJ1-1
d_gene: NA
abundance: NA
v_gene: TRBV28
CDR3aa: CASRPPGNSGRLEAFF
CDR3nt: TGTGCCAGCAGACCCCCGGGGAATTCGGGCAGATTAGAAGCTTTCTTT

j_gene: TRBJ2-3
d_gene: TRBD2
abundance: few
v_gene: TRBV2
CDR3aa: CARGGSTRRSSTDTQYF
CDR3nt: TGTGCCAGGGGGGGGTCGACACGACGGTCTAGCACAGATACGCAGTATTTT

j_gene: TRBJ1-6
d_gene: NA
abundance: NA
v_gene: TRBV5-1
CDR3aa: CARRVSSSPLHF
CDR3nt: TGCGCCAGGCGGGTCTCTAGTTCACCCCTCCACTTT

j_gene: TRBJ1-1
d_gene: NA
abundance: many
v_gene: TRBV7-6
CDR3aa: CASSPGSAGSAEAFF
CDR3nt: TGTGCCAGCAGCCCCGGATCCGCGGGTTCTGCTGAAGCTTTCTTT

j_gene: TRBJ2-3
d_gene: TRBD2
abundance: many
v_gene: TRBV9
CDR3aa: CASSPLGLAGGLADTQYF
CDR3nt: TGTGCCAGCAGCCCATTGGGACTAGCGGGAGGGCTCGCAGATACGCAGTATTTT

j_gene: TRBJ1-1
d_gene: NA
abundance: NA
v_gene: TRBV7-9
CDR3aa: CATPAGQLGEAFF
CDR3nt: TGTGCCACCCCGGCTGGGCAGCTAGGTGAAGCTTTCTTT

j_gene: TRBJ2-7
d_gene: NA
abundance: many
v_gene: TRBV7-2
CDR3aa: CASSLVRSSYEQYF
CDR3nt: TGTGCCAGCAGCTTAGTGCGGAGCTCCTACGAGCAGTACTTC

j_gene: TRBJ2-6
d_gene: NA
abundance: many
v_gene: TRBV29-1
CDR3aa: CSVEDDEVSGANVLTF
CDR3nt: TGCAGCGTTGAAGATGATGAGGTTTCTGGGGCCAACGTCCTGACTTTC

j_gene: TRBJ1-6
d_gene: NA
abundance: many
v_gene: TRBV7-9
CDR3aa: CASSSTSDNNSPLHF
CDR3nt: TGTGCCAGCAGCTCAACATCAGATAATAATTCACCCCTCCACTTT

j_gene: TRBJ2-3
d_gene: NA
abundance: many
v_gene: TRBV27
CDR3aa: CASSLSKRSSTDTQYF
CDR3nt: TGTGCCAGCAGTTTATCAAAGCGGTCTAGCACAGATACGCAGTATTTT

j_gene: TRBJ1-1
d_gene: NA
abundance: NA
v_gene: TRBV4-1
CDR3aa: CASSLRVQMNTEAFF
CDR3nt: TGCGCCAGCAGCCTAAGGGTCCAGATGAACACTGAAGCTTTCTTT

j_gene: TRBJ1-1
d_gene: NA
abundance: NA
v_gene: TRBV2
CDR3aa: CASREEQARMNTEAFF
CDR3nt: TGTGCCAGCAGGGAAGAGCAAGCACGGATGAACACTGAAGCTTTCTTT

j_gene: TRBJ2-1
d_gene: NA
abundance: many
v_gene: TRBV4-3
CDR3aa: CASSQEWGNEQFF
CDR3nt: TGCGCCAGCAGCCAAGAATGGGGCAATGAGCAGTTCTTC

j_gene: TRBJ2-7
d_gene: NA
abundance: NA
v_gene: TRBV20-1
CDR3aa: CSASPAPTYEQYF
CDR3nt: TGCAGTGCTTCCCCGGCCCCTACCTACGAGCAGTACTTC

j_gene: TRBJ2-7
d_gene: NA
abundance: few
v_gene: TRBV20-1
CDR3aa: CSASTGFSYEQYF
CDR3nt: TGCAGTGCTAGTACTGGATTCTCCTACGAGCAGTACTTC

j_gene: TRBJ1-5
d_gene: NA
abundance: few
v_gene: TRBV12-3/TRBV12-4
CDR3aa: CASSFGSNEPLHF
CDR3nt: TGTGCCAGCAGTTTCGGAAGTAATGAGCCCCTGCATTTT

j_gene: TRBJ2-3
d_gene: TRBD1
abundance: NA
v_gene: TRBV5-4
CDR3aa: CASSLAGTGYRTDTQYF
CDR3nt: TGTGCCAGCAGCTTGGCCGGGACAGGGTACCGCACAGATACGCAGTATTTT

j_gene: TRBJ2-7
d_gene: NA
abundance: many
v_gene: TRBV27
CDR3aa: CASSHGMGWYF
CDR3nt: TGTGCCAGCAGTCACGGTATGGGGTGGTACTTC

j_gene: TRBJ2-2
d_gene: NA
abundance: NA
v_gene: TRBV20-1
CDR3aa: CSAREGTNTGELFF
CDR3nt: TGCAGTGCTAGAGAGGGGACGAACACCGGGGAGCTGTTTTTT

j_gene: TRBJ2-7
d_gene: TRBD2
abundance: many
v_gene: TRBV27
CDR3aa: CASSERGAREQYF
CDR3nt: TGTGCCAGCAGTGAGCGGGGGGCGCGGGAGCAGTACTTC

j_gene: TRBJ2-3
d_gene: NA
abundance: NA
v_gene: TRBV21-1
CDR3aa: CASSTLAGKDPDTQYF
CDR3nt: TGTGCCAGCAGCACCTTAGCGGGAAAGGACCCAGATACGCAGTATTTT

j_gene: TRBJ2-2
d_gene: NA
abundance: many
v_gene: TRBV7-9
CDR3aa: CASSFPGELFF
CDR3nt: TGTGCCAGCAGCTTCCCCGGGGAGCTGTTTTTT

j_gene: TRBJ2-7
d_gene: NA
abundance: NA
v_gene: TRBV9
CDR3aa: CASSVEGDSQRGVEQYF
CDR3nt: TGTGCCAGCAGCGTAGAAGGAGACAGCCAGAGGGGCGTTGAGCAGTACTTC

j_gene: TRBJ2-2
d_gene: NA
abundance: few
v_gene: TRBV6-1
CDR3aa: CATEWVYNTGELFF
CDR3nt: TGTGCCACCGAATGGGTGTATAACACCGGGGAGCTGTTTTTT